One and the same sample provided the 8 T cell receptor beta chains below, sequenced in a study of T cells in lung cancer brain metastases. TCRdb's copy holds only in-frame clones and misses some; the assay was immunoSEQ multiplex PCR. The table shows approximately 5,000 clones, with 75% to 90% occurring only once. Sequenced: tumor tissue from the primary lung tumor. The origin of the receptors is a man aged 50-60 years with non-small cell lung cancer.

V is TRBV5-1 and J is TRBJ2-7; 8 bases are a match to TRBD2. Germline assignment: CDR1 SGHRS and CDR2 YFSETQ. The CDR3 is made up of 16 amino acids. V was clipped by 4 bases and J by 2 bases; unmatched bases: 11. The CDR3 region has the DNA TGCGCCAGCAGCGGGGTCGGGACTAGGGGCCCCTACGAGCAGTACTTC. Its protein product is CASSGVGTRGPYEQYF. The whole variable domain, filled in from reference TRBV5-1 and TRBJ2-7, reads KAGVTQTPRYLIKTRGQQVTLSCSPISGHRSVSWYQQTPGQGLQFLFEYFSETQRNKGNFPGRFSGRQFSNSRSEMNVSTLELGDSALYLCASSGVGTRGPYEQYFGPGTRLTVT.

For this clone: Compared with germline, one end of the junction differs, possibly owing to a read error. This sequence joins TRBV4-1 and TRBJ2-5; 9 bases are shared with TRBD2. This CDR3 comprises 15 residues. Germline-derived CDR1 and CDR2 are MGHRA and YSYEKL. CDR3 DNA sequence: TGCGCCAGCAGCCAAGTTGCTAGCGGGGTTGAGATCCAGTACTTC. Translating it yields CASSQVASGVEIQYF.

Of note for this clone: This sample also contains other DNA sequences that code for the same CDR3. The chain joins TRBV19 to TRBJ2-7, with 7 bases lining up with TRBD2. Germline V gives CDR1 LNHDA, CDR2 SQIVND (reference sequence). The CDR3 runs to 14 residues. The ends lost 7 bases at V and 7 bases at J; junction bases unmatched: 13. The CDR3 loop is CASTYQLAAGEQYF. The CDR3 DNA reads as TGTGCCAGTACTTATCAGCTAGCGGCGGGAGAGCAGTACTTC.

The rearrangement links TRBV5-4 to TRBJ2-1; 12 bases match TRBD1. The CDR3 length is 16 residues. V shed 0 bases and J 5 bases; nucleotides not matched to a gene: 3. Germline V gene data show CDR1 as SGHNT and CDR2 as YYREEE (reference sequence). CDR3 amino acids: CASSLGGQGAHNEQFF. The CDR3 nucleotides read TGTGCCAGCAGCTTGGGGGGACAGGGGGCCCACAATGAGCAGTTCTTC.

About this clone itself: This specimen includes other DNA sequences encoding the same CDR3. The chain uses TRBV1 and TRBJ1-5; the table calls TRBD1, which could not be checked here. TRBV1 is shown as a pseudogene. The length of the CDR3 is 23 residues. In nucleotides, the CDR3 is TGCACCAGCAGCCAAGATCAGGTCCGGACAGGGTCTGATCGTATGGGGGATAATCAGCCCCAGCATTTT. Its protein product is CTSSQDQVRTGSDRMGDNQPQHF.

The chain combines TRBV9 with TRBJ2-5; D not certain. Germline V gene data show CDR1 as SGDLS and CDR2 as YYNGEE. V lost 2 bases and J 5 bases, leaving 13 bases between the germline ends. The CDR3 covers 14 residues. CDR3 residues: CASSVAVSGETQYF. In DNA form, the CDR3 reads TGTGCCAGCAGCGTTGCGGTAAGTGGGGAGACCCAGTACTTC.

The table lists this clone with a few counts. The chain combines TRBV29-1 with TRBJ1-1; maybe TRBD1 (5 bases). The CDR3 contains 14 residues. Germline CDR1 is SQVTM and CDR2 is ANQGSEA. Trimming stripped 7 bases from V and 4 bases from J, with 19 bases between. The CDR3 region has the DNA TGCAGCGCCGCCCAGGGAGTAGGAAGCACTGAAGCTTTCTTT. Protein sequence: CSAAQGVGSTEAFF.

The gene calls are TRBV18 and TRBJ2-3; D is uncertain. Germline lookup yields CDR1 KGHSH and CDR2 LQKENI. The V gene lost 2 bases and the J gene lost 1 base, with 4 bases spanning the gap. The CDR3 runs 13 residues. The CDR3 here is CASSPKGTDTQYF. CDR3 DNA sequence: TGTGCCAGCTCACCAAAGGGCACAGATACGCAGTATTTT.